The sequence of this T cell receptor (beta chain) was determined in a study of cytomegalovirus exposure and HLA in healthy donors. Remarks on this clone: Its antigen is unknown.

Between the trimmed V and J ends, which lost 3 bases and 5 bases, there was a span of 7 bases. CDR1 is GTSNPN and CDR2 is SVGIG in the germline V gene (reference sequence). The CDR3 covers 11 residues. Produced via immunoSEQ multiplex PCR; TCRdb's table is partial and in-frame only. The sample includes 150,000 to 200,000 clones, 84% seen only once; the top ten take 10% to 13%. Study-wide findings and caveats: It was found in a later analysis that first-cohort TCR clusters tended to co-occur in the 100 to 150 validation repertoires. Cytomegalovirus association was assigned to more than 150 TCR beta chains.

Sequencing input: PBMCs. The TCR was taken from a man younger than 45 in good health and CMV-seropositive. This rearrangement joins TRBV30 to TRBJ1-1; maybe TRBD1 (6 bases). The CDR3 DNA sequence: TGTGCCTGGAGGAGGGGGACTGAAGCTTTCTTT. Translated: CAWRRGTEAFF.